What follows are 13 T cell receptor beta chains derived from one specimen sequenced in a study of early T cells in non-severe SARS-CoV-2 infection. MiXCR was run by TCRdb on the 5' RACE reads, yielding one entry per CDR3 protein. Of around 99,000 distinct CDR3 sequences in the sample, 16% are singletons; the top ten hold roughly 4.7%. This specimen was whole blood, taken at baseline. The origin of the receptors is an adult who was a healthcare worker with PCR-confirmed SARS-CoV-2 infection or an uninfected control (not recorded which).

This chain links TRBV15 with TRBJ2-1, with D unclear. Looked up from germline, CDR1 is LNHNV and CDR2 is YYDKDF (reference sequence). The CDR3 consists of 14 residues. V was pared by 0 bases and J by 3 bases, with 6 bases between. In DNA, the CDR3 is TGTGCCACCAGCAGAGATCCTAACTACAATGAGCAGTTCTTC. Translating it yields CATSRDPNYNEQFF.

This clonotype was detected a few times. The V call is TRBV19, the J call TRBJ2-4, with unresolved D. This CDR3 comprises 15 residues. CDR1 and CDR2 from the germline V gene are LNHDA and SQIVND (reference sequence). V was cut by 5 bases and J by 0 bases, with 11 bases left in between. The CDR3 DNA is TGTGCCAGTAGTCCCTCCGATCTAGCCAAAAACATTCAGTACTTC. Translation gives CASSPSDLAKNIQYF.

The rearrangement uses TRBV20-1 and TRBJ2-1, with a possible D match to TRBD2 (6 bases). Germline V gene sequence: CDR1 DFQATT, CDR2 SNEGSKA (reference sequence). V lost 0 bases, J lost 7 bases, and 13 bases lay in between. The CDR3 length is 14 residues. The CDR3 region has the DNA TGCAGTGCTAGAGATCCCGTCCGGGGGAATGAGCAGTTCTTC. Its protein product is CSARDPVRGNEQFF.

V usage is TRBV30 and J usage is TRBJ2-3; D unresolved. The CDR3 loop spans 12 amino acids. The V gene's germline CDR1 is GTSNPN and CDR2 SVGIG (reference sequence). Trimming took off 3 bases at V and 7 bases at J, with 11 bases between the two ends. CDR3 nucleotides: TGTGCCTGGAGCCCAGATCGGCATACGCAGTATTTT. Translating gives CAWSPDRHTQYF.

The chain uses TRBV10-3 and TRBJ2-7; 10 nucleotides line up with TRBD2. Germline CDR1 and CDR2: ENHRY and SYGVKD. J gave up 2 bases and V 6 bases, and 7 bases lay outside the gene matches. This CDR3 contains 15 residues. The CDR3 is CAIRGGGTSAYEQYF. The CDR3 DNA follows: TGTGCCATCAGGGGAGGCGGGACTAGCGCCTACGAGCAGTACTTC.

This clonotype was counted a few times. The V and J genes are TRBV12-3 or TRBV12-4 and TRBJ2-2, with D possibly TRBD2 on 6 matching bases. The length of the CDR3 is 14 residues. The V gene lost 3 bases and the J gene lost 5 bases, with 10 bases spanning the gap. Written as DNA, the CDR3 is TGTGCCAGCAGTTTCTCGCGGGATACCGGGGAGCTGTTTTTT. It is translated as CASSFSRDTGELFF.

CDR3 sequence: CASSQDSNYGYTF. The CDR3 DNA is TGTGCCAGCAGCCAGGACAGTAACTATGGCTACACCTTC. J is TRBJ1-2 and V is TRBV7-2; D perhaps matches TRBD1 (6 bases). Germline V gene lookup returns CDR1 SGHTA and CDR2 FQGNSA. Trimming shortened V by 5 bases and J by 1 base, and 8 bases separated the two germline ends. This CDR3 region has 13 residues.

The rearrangement joins TRBV20-1 to TRBJ1-5, with 7 nucleotides matching TRBD1. With V trimmed by 4 bases and J by 7 bases, 7 bases remained unmatched. Germline values: CDR1 DFQATT, CDR2 SNEGSKA (reference sequence). The CDR3 runs to 13 residues. The CDR3 protein is CSATTGVGQPQHF. CDR3 nucleotide sequence: TGCAGTGCTACCACAGGGGTGGGCCAGCCCCAGCATTTT.

The chain couples TRBV6-5 to TRBJ2-6; tentatively, D is TRBD1 (7 bases). Germline CDR1 reads MNHEY; CDR2 reads SVGAGI. The CDR3 is 19 amino acids. The V end was cut by 0 bases, the J end by 2 bases, with 17 bases between. This chain's CDR3 is CASSYSGGGGMAGANVLTF. The CDR3 DNA reads as TGTGCCAGCAGTTACTCCGGAGGGGGCGGAATGGCTGGGGCCAACGTCCTGACTTTC.

This clonotype was detected only a few times. The rearrangement joins TRBV19 to TRBJ2-6; TRBD2 is a possible D gene (5 bases). Looked up from germline, CDR1 is LNHDA and CDR2 is SQIVND (reference sequence). The CDR3 has 17 residues. Trimming removed 3 bases from V and 0 bases from J, with 12 bases in between. The chain's CDR3 is CASSMIPGGSGANVLTF. The CDR3 DNA reads TGTGCCAGTAGTATGATCCCTGGAGGCTCTGGGGCCAACGTCCTGACTTTC. The whole variable domain, remainder taken from reference TRBV19 and TRBJ2-6, is DGGITQSPKYLFRKEGQNVTLSCEQNLNHDAMYWYRQDPGQGLRLIYYSQIVNDFQKGDIAEGYSVSREKKESFPLTVTSAQKNPTAFYLCASSMIPGGSGANVLTFGAGSRLTVL.

V gene TRBV12-2 combines with J gene TRBJ2-3; the tabulated D call, TRBD2, remains unverified against the DNA. TRBV12-2 is recorded as a pseudogene. The CDR3 is 16 residues long. DNA of the CDR3: TGTGCAAGTCGCTTAGCGACGGGAGCCCACACAGATACGCAGTATTTT. This codes for CASRLATGAHTDTQYF.

The V call is TRBV18, the J call TRBJ1-1; perhaps TRBD1 as D (5 bases). V was trimmed by 5 bases and J by 3 bases, leaving 13 bases between them. CDR3 size: 14 residues. The germline gives CDR1 KGHSH, CDR2 LQKENI. The CDR3 coding sequence is TGTGCCAGCTCATCTACAGGATACGACACTGAAGCTTTCTTT. Protein: CASSSTGYDTEAFF.

This clonotype was detected many times. The gene calls are TRBV5-6 and TRBJ1-6; tentatively, D is TRBD1 (6 bases). V was cut by 1 base and J by 5 bases, with 22 bases left in between. This CDR3 region has 19 residues. Germline CDR1 and CDR2: SGHDT and YYEEEE. The CDR3 protein is CASSLFRYNREPNNSPLHF. The CDR3 DNA is TGTGCCAGCAGCTTGTTCCGCTACAACAGGGAACCAAATAATTCACCCCTCCACTTT. Variable domain in full (rest from reference TRBV5-6 and TRBJ1-6): DAGVTQSPTHLIKTRGQQVTLRCSPKSGHDTVSWYQQALGQGPQFIFQYYEEEERQRGNFPDRFSGHQFPNYSSELNVNALLLGDSALYLCASSLFRYNREPNNSPLHFGNGTRLTVT.